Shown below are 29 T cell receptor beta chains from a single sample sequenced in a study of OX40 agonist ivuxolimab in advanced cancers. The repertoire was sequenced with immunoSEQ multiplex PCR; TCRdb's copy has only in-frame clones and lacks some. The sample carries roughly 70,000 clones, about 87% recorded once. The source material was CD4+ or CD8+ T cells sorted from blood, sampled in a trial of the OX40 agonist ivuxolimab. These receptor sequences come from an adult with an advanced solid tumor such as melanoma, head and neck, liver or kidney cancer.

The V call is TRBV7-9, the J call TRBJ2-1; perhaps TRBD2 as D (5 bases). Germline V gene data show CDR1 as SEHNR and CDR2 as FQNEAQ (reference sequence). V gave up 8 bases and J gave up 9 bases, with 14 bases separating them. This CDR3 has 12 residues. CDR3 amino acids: CASQRPGGEQFF. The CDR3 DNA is TGTGCCAGCCAACGACCCGGAGGTGAGCAGTTCTTC.

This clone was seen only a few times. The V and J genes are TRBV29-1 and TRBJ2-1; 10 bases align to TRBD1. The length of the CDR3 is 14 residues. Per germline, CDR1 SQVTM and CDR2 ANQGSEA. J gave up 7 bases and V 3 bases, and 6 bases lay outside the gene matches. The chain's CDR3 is CSVDSRTGGNEQFF. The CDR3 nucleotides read TGCAGCGTTGACTCCCGGACAGGGGGAAATGAGCAGTTCTTC.

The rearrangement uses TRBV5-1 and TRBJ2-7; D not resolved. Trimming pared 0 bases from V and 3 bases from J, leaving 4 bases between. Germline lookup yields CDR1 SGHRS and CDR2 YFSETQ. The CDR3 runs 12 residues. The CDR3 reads CASSLDLYEQYF. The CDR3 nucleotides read TGCGCCAGCAGCTTGGACCTCTACGAGCAGTACTTC.

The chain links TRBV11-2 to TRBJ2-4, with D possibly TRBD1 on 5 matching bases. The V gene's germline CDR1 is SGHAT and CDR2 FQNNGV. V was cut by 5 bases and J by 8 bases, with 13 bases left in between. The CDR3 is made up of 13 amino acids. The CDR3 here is CASSRQTRDIQYF. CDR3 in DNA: TGTGCCAGCAGCCGACAGACGAGAGACATTCAGTACTTC.

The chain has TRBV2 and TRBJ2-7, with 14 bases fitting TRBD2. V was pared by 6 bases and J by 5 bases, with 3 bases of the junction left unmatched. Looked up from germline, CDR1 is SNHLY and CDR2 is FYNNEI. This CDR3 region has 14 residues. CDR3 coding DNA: TGTGCCAGCAGGCCGGGACTAGCGGGAGACGAGCAGTACTTC. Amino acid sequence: CASRPGLAGDEQYF.

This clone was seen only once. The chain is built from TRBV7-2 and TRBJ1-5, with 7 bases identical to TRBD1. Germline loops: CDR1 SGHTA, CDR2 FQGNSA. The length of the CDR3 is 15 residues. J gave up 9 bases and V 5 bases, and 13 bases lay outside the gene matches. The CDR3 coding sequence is TGTGCCAGCAGCCCCAGTAACCGACAGGGAACGCCCCAGCATTTT. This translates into CASSPSNRQGTPQHF. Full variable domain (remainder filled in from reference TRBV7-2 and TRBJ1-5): GAGVSQSPSNKVTEKGKDVELRCDPISGHTALYWYRQSLGQGLEFLIYFQGNSAPDKSGLPSDRFSAERTGGSVSTLTIQRTQQEDSAVYLCASSPSNRQGTPQHFGDGTRLSIL.

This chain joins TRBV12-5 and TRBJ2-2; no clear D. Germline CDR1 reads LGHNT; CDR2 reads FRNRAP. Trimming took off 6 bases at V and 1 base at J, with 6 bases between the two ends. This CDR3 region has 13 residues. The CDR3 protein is CASGLENTGELFF. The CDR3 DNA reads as TGTGCTAGTGGGCTAGAGAACACCGGGGAGCTGTTTTTT.

The CDR3 sequence: CASSFASGQETQYF. CDR3 nucleotide sequence: TGCGCCAGCAGCTTTGCTAGCGGCCAAGAGACCCAGTACTTC. J is TRBJ2-5 and V is TRBV5-1; TRBD2 matches 7 bases. The CDR3 has 14 amino acids. CDR1 and CDR2 from the germline V gene are SGHRS and YFSETQ. The V and J ends lost 2 bases and 1 base, in that order; junction bases with no gene match: 2.

CDR3 in DNA: TGCGCCAGCAGCCCGGGGGTGAAGGATCAAGAGACCCAGTACTTC. Translated, it gives CASSPGVKDQETQYF. The chain carries TRBV5-1 and TRBJ2-5, with D perhaps matching TRBD2 (6 bases). This CDR3 has 15 residues. The germline V and J ends were trimmed by 4 bases and 2 bases, with 15 bases remaining between them. The germline gives CDR1 SGHRS, CDR2 YFSETQ.

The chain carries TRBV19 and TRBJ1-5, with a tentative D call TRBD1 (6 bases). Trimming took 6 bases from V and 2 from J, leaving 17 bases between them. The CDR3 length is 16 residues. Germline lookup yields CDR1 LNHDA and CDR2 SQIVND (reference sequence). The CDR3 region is CASRDITGSRNQPQHF. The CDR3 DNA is TGTGCCAGTAGGGATATTACAGGGTCTCGCAATCAGCCCCAGCATTTT.

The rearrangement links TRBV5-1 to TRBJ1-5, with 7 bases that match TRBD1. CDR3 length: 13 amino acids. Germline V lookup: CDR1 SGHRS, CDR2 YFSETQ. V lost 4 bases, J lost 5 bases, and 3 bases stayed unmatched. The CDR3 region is CASSPTGDQPQHF. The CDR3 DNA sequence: TGCGCCAGCAGCCCTACAGGGGATCAGCCCCAGCATTTT.

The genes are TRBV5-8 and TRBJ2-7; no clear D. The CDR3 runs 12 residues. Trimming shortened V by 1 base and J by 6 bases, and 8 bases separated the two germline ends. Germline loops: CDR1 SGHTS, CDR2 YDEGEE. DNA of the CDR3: TGTGCCAGCAGCTTGTTTAAGAGCGAGCAGTACTTC. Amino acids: CASSLFKSEQYF.

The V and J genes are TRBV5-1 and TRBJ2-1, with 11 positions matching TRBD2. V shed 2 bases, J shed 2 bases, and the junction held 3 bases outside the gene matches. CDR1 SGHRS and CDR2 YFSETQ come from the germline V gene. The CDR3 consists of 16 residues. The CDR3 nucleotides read TGCGCCAGCAGCTTACTAGCGGGAGAAACCTACAATGAGCAGTTCTTC. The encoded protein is CASSLLAGETYNEQFF.

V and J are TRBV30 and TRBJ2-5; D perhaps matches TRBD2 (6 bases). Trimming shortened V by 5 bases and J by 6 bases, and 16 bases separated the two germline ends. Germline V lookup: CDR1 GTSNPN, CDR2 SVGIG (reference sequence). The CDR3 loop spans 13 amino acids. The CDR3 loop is CAWDYSGSKTQYF. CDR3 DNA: TGTGCCTGGGACTATAGCGGTTCGAAGACCCAGTACTTC.

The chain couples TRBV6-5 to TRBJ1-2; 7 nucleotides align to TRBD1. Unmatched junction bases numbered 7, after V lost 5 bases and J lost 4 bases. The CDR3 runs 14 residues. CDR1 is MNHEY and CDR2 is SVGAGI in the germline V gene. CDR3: CASSRIQGIYGYTF. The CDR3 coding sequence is TGTGCCAGCAGTCGTATACAGGGGATCTATGGCTACACCTTC.

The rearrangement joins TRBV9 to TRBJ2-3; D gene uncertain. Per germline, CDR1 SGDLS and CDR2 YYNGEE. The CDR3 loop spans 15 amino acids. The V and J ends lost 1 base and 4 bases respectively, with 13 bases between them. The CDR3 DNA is TGTGCCAGCAGCGTAAGGAGCCTTAGGGCAGATACGCAGTATTTT. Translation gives CASSVRSLRADTQYF.

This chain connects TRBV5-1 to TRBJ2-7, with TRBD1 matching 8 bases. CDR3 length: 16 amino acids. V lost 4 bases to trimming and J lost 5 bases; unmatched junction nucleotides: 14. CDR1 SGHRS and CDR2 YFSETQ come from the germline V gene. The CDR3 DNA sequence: TGCGCCAGCAGCGCGTTGCAGGGGGCCTCCAAGGACGAGCAGTACTTC. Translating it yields CASSALQGASKDEQYF. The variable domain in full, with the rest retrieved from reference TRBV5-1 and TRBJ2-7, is KAGVTQTPRYLIKTRGQQVTLSCSPISGHRSVSWYQQTPGQGLQFLFEYFSETQRNKGNFPGRFSGRQFSNSRSEMNVSTLELGDSALYLCASSALQGASKDEQYFGPGTRLTVT.

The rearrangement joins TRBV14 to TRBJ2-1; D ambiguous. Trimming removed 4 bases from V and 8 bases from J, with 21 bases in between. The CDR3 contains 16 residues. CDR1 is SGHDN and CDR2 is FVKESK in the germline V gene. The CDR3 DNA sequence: TGTGCCAGCAGCCTCCCTGGCCAAGTGGGGTCGGATGAGCAGTTCTTC. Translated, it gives CASSLPGQVGSDEQFF.

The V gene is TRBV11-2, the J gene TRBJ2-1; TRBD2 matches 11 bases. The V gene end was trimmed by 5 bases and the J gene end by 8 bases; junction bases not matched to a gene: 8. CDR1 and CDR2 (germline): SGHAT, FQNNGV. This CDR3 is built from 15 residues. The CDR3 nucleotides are TGTGCCAGCAGCCAACTAGCGGGAGTGGGCGATGAGCAGTTCTTC. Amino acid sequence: CASSQLAGVGDEQFF.

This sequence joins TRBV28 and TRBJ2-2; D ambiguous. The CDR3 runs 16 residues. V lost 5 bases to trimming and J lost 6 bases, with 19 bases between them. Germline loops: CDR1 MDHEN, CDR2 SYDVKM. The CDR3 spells CASSPARTAPAGELFF. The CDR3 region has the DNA TGTGCCAGCAGTCCGGCAAGGACGGCCCCAGCCGGGGAGCTGTTTTTT.

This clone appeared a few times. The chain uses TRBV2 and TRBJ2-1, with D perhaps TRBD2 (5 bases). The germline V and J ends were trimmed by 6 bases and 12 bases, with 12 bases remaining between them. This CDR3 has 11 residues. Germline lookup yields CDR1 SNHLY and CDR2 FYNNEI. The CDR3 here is CASSPDSGQFF. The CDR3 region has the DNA TGTGCCAGCAGCCCGGACTCCGGGCAGTTCTTC.

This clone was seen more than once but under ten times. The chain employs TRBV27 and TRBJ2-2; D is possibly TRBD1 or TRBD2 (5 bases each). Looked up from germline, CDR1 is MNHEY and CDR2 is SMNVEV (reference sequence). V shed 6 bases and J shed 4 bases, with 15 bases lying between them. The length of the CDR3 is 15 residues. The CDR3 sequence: CASSHGQGRTGELFF. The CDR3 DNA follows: TGTGCCAGCAGCCATGGTCAGGGACGCACCGGGGAGCTGTTTTTT.

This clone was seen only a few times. The CDR3 sequence is CASSLGGREYNEQFF. DNA of the CDR3: TGTGCCAGCAGCTTAGGCGGGAGGGAGTACAATGAGCAGTTCTTC. The chain links TRBV7-6 to TRBJ2-1, with TRBD2 matching over 9 bases. The CDR3 length is 15 residues. The germline gives CDR1 SGHVS, CDR2 FNYEAQ. With 1 base clipped from V and 4 bases from J, the junction kept 2 bases outside the gene matches.

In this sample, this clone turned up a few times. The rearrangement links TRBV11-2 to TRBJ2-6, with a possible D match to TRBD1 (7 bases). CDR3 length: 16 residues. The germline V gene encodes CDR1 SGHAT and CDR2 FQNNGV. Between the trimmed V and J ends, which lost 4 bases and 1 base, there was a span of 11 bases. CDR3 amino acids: CASSSGGLSGANVLTF. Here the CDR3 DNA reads TGTGCCAGCAGCTCAGGGGGACTTTCTGGGGCCAACGTCCTGACTTTC.

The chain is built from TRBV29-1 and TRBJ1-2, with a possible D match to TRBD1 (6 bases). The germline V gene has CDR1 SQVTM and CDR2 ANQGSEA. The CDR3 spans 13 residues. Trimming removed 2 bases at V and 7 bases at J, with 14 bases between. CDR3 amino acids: CSVEKAAGVGYTF. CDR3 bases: TGCAGCGTTGAAAAAGCGGCAGGGGTTGGCTACACCTTC.

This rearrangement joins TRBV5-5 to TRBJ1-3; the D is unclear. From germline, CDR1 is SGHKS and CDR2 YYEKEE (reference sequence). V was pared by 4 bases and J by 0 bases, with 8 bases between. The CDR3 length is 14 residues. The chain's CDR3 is CASSTMGSGNTIYF. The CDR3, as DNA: TGTGCCAGCAGCACGATGGGCTCTGGAAACACCATATATTTT.

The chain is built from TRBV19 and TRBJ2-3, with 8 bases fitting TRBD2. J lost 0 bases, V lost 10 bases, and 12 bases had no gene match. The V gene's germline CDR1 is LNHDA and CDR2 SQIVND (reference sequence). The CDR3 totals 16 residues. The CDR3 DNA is TGTGCCACCCGCCCCGGGGGGGAGACTAGCACAGATACGCAGTATTTT. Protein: CATRPGGETSTDTQYF.

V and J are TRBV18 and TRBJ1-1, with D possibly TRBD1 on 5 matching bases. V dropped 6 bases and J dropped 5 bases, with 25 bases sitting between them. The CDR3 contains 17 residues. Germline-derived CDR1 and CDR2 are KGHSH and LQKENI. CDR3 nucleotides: TGTGCCAGCTCCCTGCATAGCGTAGGGGCGCAAGGGACTGAAGCTTTCTTT. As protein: CASSLHSVGAQGTEAFF.

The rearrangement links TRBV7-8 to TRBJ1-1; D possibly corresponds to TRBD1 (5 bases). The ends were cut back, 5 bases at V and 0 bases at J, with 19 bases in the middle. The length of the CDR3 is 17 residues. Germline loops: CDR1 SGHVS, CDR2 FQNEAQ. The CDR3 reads CASSPGPTTALNTEAFF. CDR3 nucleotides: TGTGCCAGCAGCCCGGGACCTACCACGGCCTTGAACACTGAAGCTTTCTTT.